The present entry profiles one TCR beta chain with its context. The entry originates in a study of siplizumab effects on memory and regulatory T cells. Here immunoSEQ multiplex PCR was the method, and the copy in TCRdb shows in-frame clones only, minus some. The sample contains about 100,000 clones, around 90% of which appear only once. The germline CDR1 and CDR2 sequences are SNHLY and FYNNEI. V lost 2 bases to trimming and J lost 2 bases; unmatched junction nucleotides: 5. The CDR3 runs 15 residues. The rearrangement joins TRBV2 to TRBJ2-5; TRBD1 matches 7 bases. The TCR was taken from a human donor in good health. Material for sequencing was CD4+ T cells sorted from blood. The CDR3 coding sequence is TGTGCCAGCAGTGAAAACAGGGGCTGGCAAGAGACCCAGTACTTC. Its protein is CASSENRGWQETQYF.